Described below is a single T cell receptor beta chain sequence and its context. Primers used in a second PCR of roughly 6 to 11 cycles were a sample-barcoded 5' primer and a J-beta primer mix. A tag from a template-switch adaptor with 12 random nucleotides marked each cDNA molecule. From the 5' RACE reads, TCRdb called clonotypes with MiXCR, one entry per CDR3 protein. Of some 1.8 million distinct CDR3 sequences in the sample, about 39% were seen once. With 5 bases clipped from V and 7 bases from J, the junction kept 8 bases outside the gene matches. This CDR3 region has 16 residues. The germline V gene encodes CDR1 MDHEN and CDR2 SYDVKM. This entry is derived from a study of blood T cells in healthy people across ages.

This TCR derives from a human donor in good health. The V and J genes are TRBV28 and TRBJ2-2; 12 bases align to TRBD2. The source material was blood. The CDR3 is CASSEPGLAGVGELFF. The CDR3 DNA reads as TGTGCCAGCAGTGAACCGGGACTAGCGGGTGTCGGGGAGCTGTTTTTT. The whole variable domain, remainder taken from reference TRBV28 and TRBJ2-2, is DVKVTQSSRYLVKRTGEKVFLECVQDMDHENMFWYRQDPGLGLRLIYFSYDVKMKEKGDIPEGYSVSREKKERFSLILESASTNQTSMYLCASSEPGLAGVGELFFGEGSRLTVL.